The 32 T cell receptor beta chains below all came from one sample that was sequenced in a study of T cells in Graves' hyperthyroidism and ophthalmopathy. Amplification of TCR beta CDR3 regions was performed using RNA transcripts as template. In the first-round RT-PCR of the TCR CDR3, the HTBI primer set was used. TCRdb reprocessed the multiplex PCR reads with MiXCR, giving one entry per CDR3 protein. The table lists hundreds of thousands of distinct CDR3 sequences, 15% to 20% of them singletons. Sequenced input: blood. Receptors were obtained from a woman aged 25 to 39 with Graves' hyperthyroidism.

The J gene is TRBJ2-6, the V gene TRBV5-1, with D perhaps TRBD1 (6 bases). The V end lost 3 bases, the J end lost 7 bases, and 11 bases lay between the germline ends. Germline V gives CDR1 SGHRS, CDR2 YFSETQ. The CDR3 is 14 amino acids. The CDR3, as DNA: TGCGCCAGCAGCTCAAGGGGGTTAGCCAACGTCCTGACTTTC. Translated: CASSSRGLANVLTF.

This clonotype was found many times. J is TRBJ1-2 and V is TRBV7-2, with D uncertain. CDR1 SGHTA and CDR2 FQGNSA come from the germline V gene. The CDR3 spans 14 residues. Trimming pared 7 bases from V and 7 bases from J, leaving 19 bases between. CDR3 in DNA: TGTGCCAGCATTATGGGAACGCTTGGCCTTGGCTACACCTTC. Translated: CASIMGTLGLGYTF.

There are many counts of this clonotype. This chain uses TRBV6-2 or TRBV6-3 with TRBJ2-7; no clear D gene. Germline CDR1 MNHEY, CDR2 SVGEGT. Trimming pared 4 bases from V and 2 bases from J, leaving 18 bases between. The CDR3 has 16 residues. The CDR3 spells CASSSSRRSPPYEQYF. The CDR3 nucleotides read TGTGCCAGCAGTTCCTCTCGACGGAGCCCTCCCTACGAGCAGTACTTC.

This clonotype was seen only a few times. This chain connects TRBV15 to TRBJ2-7, with 8 bases fitting TRBD1. The CDR3 totals 17 residues. The junction had 10 bases not matched to a gene; V was cut back by 0 bases and J by 3 bases. Looked up from germline, CDR1 is LNHNV and CDR2 is YYDKDF (reference sequence). DNA of the CDR3: TGTGCCACCAGCAGAGAGGCCCTCCGCGACAGGGGCTACGAGCAGTACTTC. Translation: CATSREALRDRGYEQYF.

This clonotype was observed many times. The chain employs TRBV7-9 and TRBJ2-3; D remains ambiguous. The CDR3 has 13 amino acids. From germline, CDR1 is SEHNR and CDR2 FQNEAQ (reference sequence). Trimming removed 4 bases at V and 5 bases at J, with 10 bases between. This CDR3 is CASSSLVGDTQYF. The CDR3 nucleotides read TGTGCCAGCAGCTCCCTAGTGGGAGATACGCAGTATTTT. Full variable domain (rest looked up from reference TRBV7-9 and TRBJ2-3): DTGVSQNPRHKITKRGQNVTFRCDPISEHNRLYWYRQTLGQGPEFLTYFQNEAQLEKSRLLSDRFSAERPKGSFSTLEIQRTEQGDSAMYLCASSSLVGDTQYFGPGTRLTVL.

The gene calls are TRBV29-1 and TRBJ2-7; TRBD1 might be the D (6 bases). CDR1 and CDR2 from the germline V gene are SQVTM and ANQGSEA. V was clipped by 2 bases and J by 3 bases, with 11 bases between them. CDR3 length equals 13 residues. CDR3 sequence (DNA): TGCAGCGTTGAATCCTCGACAGGCTACGAGCAGTACTTC. Translating it yields CSVESSTGYEQYF.

This clonotype was observed many times. This chain joins TRBV11-2 and TRBJ2-1; TRBD2 aligns across 14 bases. The J segment lost 10 bases and the V segment lost 5 bases, leaving 10 bases of the junction unmatched. Looked up from germline, CDR1 is SGHAT and CDR2 is FQNNGV. The CDR3 has 16 residues. The CDR3 nucleotides are TGTGCCAGCAGCCTCTTGGGACTAGCGGGAGTTGGGGAGCAGTTCTTC. It encodes CASSLLGLAGVGEQFF.

The chain is built from TRBV20-1 and TRBJ2-1, with D maybe TRBD2 (6 bases). CDR1 and CDR2 from the germline V gene are DFQATT and SNEGSKA (reference sequence). This CDR3 region has 12 residues. The CDR3 here is CTTRRGNNEQFF. The CDR3 DNA follows: TGCACCACGAGGAGGGGAAACAATGAGCAGTTCTTC.

This clonotype was seen repeatedly, ten times or more. The chain combines TRBV2 with TRBJ1-2, with 9 bases that match TRBD1. The CDR3 totals 11 residues. The germline CDR1 and CDR2 sequences are SNHLY and FYNNEI. V was pared by 11 bases and J by 7 bases, with 5 bases of the junction left unmatched. The CDR3 bases are TGTGCCGGTGGGACAGGGAGTGGCTACACCTTC. This encodes CAGGTGSGYTF.

This clonotype was picked up many times. V is TRBV10-3 and J is TRBJ1-2, with 7 bases that match TRBD1. The germline gives CDR1 ENHRY, CDR2 SYGVKD. The CDR3 contains 16 residues. After removal of 4 bases from V and 1 base from J, the junction contained 9 bases not matched to a gene. In DNA, the CDR3 is TGTGCCATCAGTGGACCCTTATCAGGGGGTAACTATGGCTACACCTTC. Residues: CAISGPLSGGNYGYTF.

The V call is TRBV15, the J call TRBJ2-2; the D gene is possibly TRBD1 (7 bases). Trimming took off 5 bases at V and 4 bases at J, with 17 bases between the two ends. The CDR3 length is 16 residues. Per the germline V gene, CDR1 is LNHNV and CDR2 is YYDKDF (reference sequence). CDR3 DNA: TGTGCCACCAGCGGACGACAGGGACTTTTCACCGGGGAGCTGTTTTTT. Translation gives CATSGRQGLFTGELFF. The full variable domain, completed using reference TRBV15 and TRBJ2-2, is DAMVIQNPRYQVTQFGKPVTLSCSQTLNHNVMYWYQQKSSQAPKLLFHYYDKDFNNEADTPDNFQSRRPNTSFCFLDIRSPGLGDTAMYLCATSGRQGLFTGELFFGEGSRLTVL.

The chain joins TRBV6-1 to TRBJ1-2; D not resolved. The ends were cut back, 7 bases at V and 5 bases at J, with 20 bases in the middle. This CDR3 is 15 amino acids long. CDR1 is MNHNS and CDR2 is SASEGT in the germline V gene. In nucleotides, the CDR3 is TGTGCCAGCACCCTACTCCGGGTCTCTGGGTATGGCTACACCTTC. Its translation is CASTLLRVSGYGYTF.

The chain recombines TRBV15 with TRBJ2-3; TRBD1 matches 11 bases. This CDR3 is 15 amino acids long. Per germline, CDR1 LNHNV and CDR2 YYDKDF (reference sequence). With V trimmed by 3 bases and J by 5 bases, 4 bases remained unmatched. The DNA for the CDR3 is TGTGCCACCAGCAGGCAGGGGACAGGGGGAGATACGCAGTATTTT. This translates into CATSRQGTGGDTQYF.

Ten or more counts support this clonotype. This chain links TRBV20-1 with TRBJ2-7; tentative D call: TRBD2 (5 bases). V lost 3 bases, J lost 2 bases, and 14 bases lay in between. Germline loops: CDR1 DFQATT, CDR2 SNEGSKA (reference sequence). The CDR3 spans 14 residues. The CDR3 nucleotides read TGCAGTGCTAGTCTAAGCGGCTTAGCCTACGAGCAGTACTTC. Translation gives CSASLSGLAYEQYF.

The chain employs TRBV6-1 and TRBJ2-2; 8 bases align to TRBD2. Germline V gene lookup returns CDR1 MNHNS and CDR2 SASEGT. Unmatched junction bases numbered 17, after V lost 5 bases and J lost 6 bases. The CDR3 contains 18 residues. CDR3 region: CASSSGSGSFIKAGELFF. Written as DNA, the CDR3 is TGTGCCAGCAGTTCCGGGAGCGGGAGTTTTATAAAGGCCGGGGAGCTGTTTTTT.

This clonotype was seen more than once but under ten times. This chain joins TRBV6-2 or TRBV6-3 and TRBJ2-1, with 7 bases that match TRBD2. The CDR3 covers 15 residues. Germline loops: CDR1 MNHEY, CDR2 SVGEGT. The V and J ends lost 5 bases and 0 bases, in that order; junction bases with no gene match: 4. The CDR3 bases are TGTGCCAGCAGTAGGGACTACGGCTCCTACAATGAGCAGTTCTTC. Encoded protein: CASSRDYGSYNEQFF.

The sample holds many counts of this clonotype. The chain uses TRBV11-3 and TRBJ2-1, with a tentative D call TRBD2 (6 bases). CDR1 and CDR2 from the germline V gene are SGHNT and YENEEA. The CDR3 has 14 residues. V lost 3 bases, J lost 2 bases, and 8 bases lay in between. DNA of the CDR3: TGTGCCAGCAGCTTCAGGACTACCTACAATGAGCAGTTCTTC. It encodes CASSFRTTYNEQFF.

The chain couples TRBV28 to TRBJ2-7; 9 bases match TRBD2. There are 15 residues in the CDR3. Germline CDR1 MDHEN, CDR2 SYDVKM. V shed 5 bases, J shed 2 bases, and the junction held 7 bases outside the gene matches. The CDR3 region is CASSLTSGPTYEQYF. DNA of the CDR3: TGTGCCAGCAGTCTGACTAGCGGCCCAACCTACGAGCAGTACTTC.

This clonotype was seen a handful of times. V and J are TRBV6-1 and TRBJ1-5; weak D call: TRBD1 (5 bases). The germline CDR1 and CDR2 sequences are MNHNS and SASEGT. The CDR3 sequence is 12 residues long. V was clipped by 7 bases and J by 4 bases, with 8 bases between them. The CDR3 region is CASNQGNQPQHF. The CDR3 DNA reads as TGTGCCAGCAACCAGGGAAATCAGCCCCAGCATTTT.

This chain joins TRBV5-6 and TRBJ2-2; 7 positions match TRBD1. The CDR3 spans 15 residues. The J segment lost 10 bases and the V segment lost 7 bases, leaving 16 bases of the junction unmatched. Per the germline V gene, CDR1 is SGHDT and CDR2 is YYEEEE. In DNA form, the CDR3 reads TGTGCCAGCGGAACCGGGACAGCGTACACCCAGGAGCTGTTTTTT. Its protein product is CASGTGTAYTQELFF.

This clonotype appeared a few times. The chain combines TRBV28 with TRBJ2-7, with unresolved D. Germline values: CDR1 MDHEN, CDR2 SYDVKM. The length of the CDR3 is 15 residues. Trimming stripped 4 bases from V and 1 base from J, with 14 bases between. The CDR3 sequence: CASSSYGVRSYEQYF. For the CDR3, the DNA is TGTGCCAGCAGTTCTTACGGAGTTCGTTCCTACGAGCAGTACTTC.

V usage is TRBV7-2 and J usage is TRBJ2-7, with TRBD2 matching 9 bases. The CDR3 extends over 15 amino acids. Trimming at V came to 1 base and at J to 4 bases, leaving 5 bases not matched to a gene. Germline values: CDR1 SGHTA, CDR2 FQGNSA. The CDR3 DNA reads TGTGCCAGCAGCTTAGGACTAGCGGCGATTTACGAGCAGTACTTC. This encodes CASSLGLAAIYEQYF.

This clonotype was recorded at least ten times. The V gene is TRBV27, the J gene TRBJ2-5, with D tentatively TRBD1 (5 bases). Germline CDR1 is MNHEY and CDR2 is SMNVEV (reference sequence). Trimming pared 5 bases from V and 2 bases from J, leaving 12 bases between. There are 14 residues in the CDR3. CDR3 region: CASSRGHKQETQYF. Written as DNA, the CDR3 is TGTGCCAGCAGTCGCGGACACAAACAAGAGACCCAGTACTTC.

This clonotype was counted many times. The chain couples TRBV6-1 to TRBJ2-4; perhaps D is TRBD1 or TRBD2 (5 bases each). The CDR3 runs 14 residues. V lost 1 base, J lost 1 base, and 5 bases lay in between. Germline values: CDR1 MNHNS, CDR2 SASEGT. The CDR3 protein is CASSEGGAKNIQYF. The CDR3 DNA sequence: TGTGCCAGCAGTGAAGGGGGGGCCAAAAACATTCAGTACTTC.

For this clonotype: Since a much larger clone is just one base distant, this may be a read error. V and J are TRBV2 and TRBJ2-4; TRBD2 is a possible D gene (5 bases). Germline CDR1 is SNHLY and CDR2 is FYNNEI. The CDR3 contains 15 residues. V shed 1 base and J shed 7 bases, with 14 bases lying between them. The CDR3: CASSEDLALPNIQYF. In nucleotides, the CDR3 is TGTGCCAGCAGTGAAGATCTAGCCCTCCCCAACATTCAGTACTTC.

This clonotype showed up many times. The gene calls are TRBV28 and TRBJ1-1; D unclear. Between the trimmed V and J ends, which lost 5 bases and 0 bases, there was a span of 19 bases. Germline-derived CDR1 and CDR2 are MDHEN and SYDVKM. The CDR3 spans 17 residues. CDR3 protein: CASSLWERWTMNTEAFF. CDR3 bases: TGTGCCAGCAGTCTTTGGGAGAGATGGACCATGAACACTGAAGCTTTCTTT.

As for this clonotype: The conserved final phenylalanine or tryptophan is absent from the CDR3, which likely points to a read error. The DNA is left out, because the CDR3 cannot be placed on it with certainty; the CDR3 is given as TCRdb lists it. The chain carries TRBV3-1 and TRBJ2-7; TRBD2, the table's D call, was not compared with the DNA. Counting both end residues, the CDR3 totals 14 amino acids. Germline loops: CDR1 LGHDT, CDR2 YNNKEL (reference sequence). This CDR3 reads CASSLTSGTYEEYL.

The genes are TRBV9 and TRBJ2-3; D is undetermined. The CDR3 is 13 residues long. Germline loops: CDR1 SGDLS, CDR2 YYNGEE. Trimming took off 0 bases at V and 7 bases at J, with 9 bases between the two ends. The CDR3 region is CASSVGDDHTQYF. In DNA, the CDR3 is TGTGCCAGCAGCGTAGGAGATGACCATACGCAGTATTTT.

Note on this clonotype: This may be a read error, as it is one base from a much larger clone. This chain uses TRBV7-2 with TRBJ2-3; 8 bases are shared with TRBD1. The CDR3 has 15 amino acids. CDR1 is SGHTA, CDR2 FQGNSA, per germline. V lost 4 bases and J lost 6; bases outside the gene matches: 9. The chain's CDR3 is CASSSTGASSDTQYF. For the CDR3, the DNA is TGTGCCAGCAGCTCGACAGGGGCTAGCAGCGATACGCAGTATTTT. The full variable domain, completed using reference TRBV7-2 and TRBJ2-3, is GAGVSQSPSNKVTEKGKDVELRCDPISGHTALYWYRQSLGQGLEFLIYFQGNSAPDKSGLPSDRFSAERTGGSVSTLTIQRTQQEDSAVYLCASSSTGASSDTQYFGPGTRLTVL.

There are a few counts of this clonotype. V is TRBV6-1 and J is TRBJ2-2, with 15 bases that match TRBD2. In germline, CDR1 is MNHNS, CDR2 SASEGT. The junction had 9 bases not matched to a gene; V was cut back by 4 bases and J by 6 bases. The CDR3 length is 18 residues. The CDR3 DNA is TGTGCCAGCAGTGCCGGACTAGCGGGAGGGTCAGACGCCGGGGAGCTGTTTTTT. Translating gives CASSAGLAGGSDAGELFF.

This clonotype was counted between two and nine times. The chain joins TRBV3-1 to TRBJ2-1; D is unclear. The CDR3 length is 12 residues. V was trimmed by 0 bases and J by 11 bases, leaving 8 bases between them. Germline V lookup: CDR1 LGHDT, CDR2 YNNKEL (reference sequence). The CDR3 nucleotides read TGTGCCAGCAGCCAAGAATACGGACAGCAGTTCTTC. This encodes CASSQEYGQQFF.

The sample holds one count of this clonotype. Likely a read error: the CDR3 ends without its conserved phenylalanine or tryptophan. The chain links TRBV27 to TRBJ2-5; D is uncertain. Trimming took off 5 bases at V and 5 bases at J, with 12 bases between the two ends. The CDR3 length is 13 residues. Germline lookup yields CDR1 MNHEY and CDR2 SMNVEV (reference sequence). For the CDR3, the DNA is TGTGCCAGCAGTCCCCAGCGTGGGGAGACCCAGTACCTC. The encoded protein is CASSPQRGETQYL.